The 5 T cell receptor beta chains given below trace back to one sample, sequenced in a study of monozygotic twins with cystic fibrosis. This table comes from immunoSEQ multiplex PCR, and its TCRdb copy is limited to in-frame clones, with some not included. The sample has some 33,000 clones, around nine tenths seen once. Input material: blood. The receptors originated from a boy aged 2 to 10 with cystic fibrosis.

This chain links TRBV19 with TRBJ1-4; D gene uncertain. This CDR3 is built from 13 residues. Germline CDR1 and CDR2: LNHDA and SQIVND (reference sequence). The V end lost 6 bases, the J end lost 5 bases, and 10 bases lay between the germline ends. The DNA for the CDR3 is TGTGCCAGTAGCCTTCGGCGAAATGAAAAACTGTTTTTT. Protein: CASSLRRNEKLFF. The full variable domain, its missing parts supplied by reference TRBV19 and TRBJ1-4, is DGGITQSPKYLFRKEGQNVTLSCEQNLNHDAMYWYRQDPGQGLRLIYYSQIVNDFQKGDIAEGYSVSREKKESFPLTVTSAQKNPTAFYLCASSLRRNEKLFFGSGTQLSVL.

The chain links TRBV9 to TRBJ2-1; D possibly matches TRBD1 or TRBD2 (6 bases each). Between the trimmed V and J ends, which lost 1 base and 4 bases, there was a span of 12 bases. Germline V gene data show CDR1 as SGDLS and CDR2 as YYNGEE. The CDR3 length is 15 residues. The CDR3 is CASSVRGVQYNEQFF. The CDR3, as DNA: TGTGCCAGCAGCGTAAGGGGGGTCCAGTACAATGAGCAGTTCTTC. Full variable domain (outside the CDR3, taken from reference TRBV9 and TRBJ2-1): DSGVTQTPKHLITATGQRVTLRCSPRSGDLSVYWYQQSLDQGLQFLIQYYNGEERAKGNILERFSAQQFPDLHSELNLSSLELGDSALYFCASSVRGVQYNEQFFGPGTRLTVL.

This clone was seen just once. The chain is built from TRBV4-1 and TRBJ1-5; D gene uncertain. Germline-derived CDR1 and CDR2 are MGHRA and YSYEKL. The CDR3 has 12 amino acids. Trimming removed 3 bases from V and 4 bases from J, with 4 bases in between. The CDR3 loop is CASSQENQPQHF. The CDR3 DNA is TGCGCCAGCAGCCAGGAGAATCAGCCCCAGCATTTT.

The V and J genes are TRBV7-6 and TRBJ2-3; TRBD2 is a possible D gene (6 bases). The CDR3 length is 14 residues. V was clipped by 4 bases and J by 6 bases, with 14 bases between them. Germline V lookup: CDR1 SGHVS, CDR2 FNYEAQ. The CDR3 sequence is CASSSGGEVDTQYF. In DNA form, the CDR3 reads TGTGCCAGCAGCTCCGGCGGGGAGGTGGATACGCAGTATTTT. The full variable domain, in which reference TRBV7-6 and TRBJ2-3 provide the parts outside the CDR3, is GAGVSQSPRYKVTKRGQDVALRCDPISGHVSLYWYRQALGQGPEFLTYFNYEAQQDKSGLPNDRFSAERPEGSISTLTIQRTEQRDSAMYRCASSSGGEVDTQYFGPGTRLTVL.

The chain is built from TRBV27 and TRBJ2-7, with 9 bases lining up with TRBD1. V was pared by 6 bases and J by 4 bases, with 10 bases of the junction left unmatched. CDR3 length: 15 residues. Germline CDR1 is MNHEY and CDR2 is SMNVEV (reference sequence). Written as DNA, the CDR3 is TGTGCCAGCAGACCGGGACAGGGCGCATCATACGAGCAGTACTTC. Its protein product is CASRPGQGASYEQYF.